The 9 T cell receptor beta chains given below trace back to one sample, sequenced in a study of blood T cell repertoires in COVID-19 (dated by TCRdb to about 2020). Library preparation used the immunoSEQ multiplex PCR assay. TCRdb obtained this table from immuneACCESS and retained in-frame rearrangements with V and J assigned. These tables miss some clones; where compared with another copy, unresolved V genes account for less than half of the shortfall, and the remainder is unexplained. In all, the sample holds approximately 280,000 clones, and around nine tenths of those were seen once. The ten largest clones capture approximately 2.5% of the sample. The material sequenced was PBMCs or T cells enriched from blood (not recorded which). These receptors originate from a woman aged 18 to 35 who had recovered from COVID-19.

The V and J genes are TRBV11-3 and TRBJ2-1, with TRBD2 matching 8 bases. The CDR3 runs 14 residues. V lost 8 bases to trimming and J lost 3 bases; unmatched junction nucleotides: 6. The germline gives CDR1 SGHNT, CDR2 YENEEA. The CDR3 spells CASSEAGDYNEQFF. In DNA form, the CDR3 reads TGTGCCAGCTCTGAAGCGGGGGACTACAATGAGCAGTTCTTC. The variable domain in full, with the rest retrieved from reference TRBV11-3 and TRBJ2-1, is EAGVVQSPRYKIIEKKQPVAFWCNPISGHNTLYWYLQNLGQGPELLIRYENEEAVDDSQLPKDRFSAERLKGVDSTLKIQPAELGDSAVYLCASSEAGDYNEQFFGPGTRLTVL.

This clone was recorded a few times. The J gene is TRBJ1-6, the V gene TRBV7-9, with TRBD1 matching 9 bases. Looked up from germline, CDR1 is SEHNR and CDR2 is FQNEAQ (reference sequence). CDR3 length: 16 residues. Germline trimming cut 3 bases from V and 5 bases from J; bases unmatched to any gene: 5. The CDR3 loop is CASSLIRTGDNSPLHF. DNA of the CDR3: TGTGCCAGCAGCTTGATCAGGACAGGGGATAATTCACCCCTCCACTTT.

V usage is TRBV5-8 and J usage is TRBJ1-2; D may be TRBD1 (6 bases). Trimming took off 1 base at V and 2 bases at J, with 12 bases between the two ends. Per germline, CDR1 SGHTS and CDR2 YDEGEE. The CDR3 length is 15 residues. Here the CDR3 reads CASSLRGGSNYGYTF. The CDR3 region has the DNA TGTGCCAGCAGCTTGCGGGGGGGCTCCAACTATGGCTACACCTTC.

In this sample, this clone turned up a few times. V usage is TRBV7-8 and J usage is TRBJ2-7; D is perhaps TRBD1 (6 bases). The CDR3 runs 11 residues. Germline CDR1 is SGHVS and CDR2 is FQNEAQ. V lost 3 bases to trimming and J lost 7 bases, with 7 bases between them. The CDR3 loop is CASSFGQEQYF. The CDR3 region has the DNA TGTGCCAGCAGCTTCGGACAGGAGCAGTACTTC.

The chain links TRBV5-5 to TRBJ1-2; 10 positions match TRBD1. The CDR3 runs 16 residues. Germline loops: CDR1 SGHKS, CDR2 YYEKEE (reference sequence). The junction had 9 bases not matched to a gene; V was cut back by 0 bases and J by 7 bases. DNA of the CDR3: TGTGCCAGCAGCTTGGAATGGGGACAGGGGAGAGGTGGCTACACCTTC. Protein product: CASSLEWGQGRGGYTF.

V gene TRBV24-1 combines with J gene TRBJ2-1, with D possibly TRBD1 on 5 matching bases. The CDR3 is made up of 13 amino acids. Between the trimmed V and J ends, which lost 2 bases and 5 bases, there was a span of 6 bases. In germline, CDR1 is KGHDR, CDR2 SFDVKD. CDR3 DNA sequence: TGTGCCACCAGTGATTCAGGGAACAATGAGCAGTTCTTC. Its translation is CATSDSGNNEQFF.

V usage is TRBV5-1 and J usage is TRBJ1-4, with no clear D. The germline gives CDR1 SGHRS, CDR2 YFSETQ. The CDR3 spans 14 residues. V lost 0 bases and J 5 bases, leaving 8 bases between the germline ends. The chain's CDR3 is CASSLVTDNEKLFF. Here the CDR3 DNA reads TGCGCCAGCAGCTTGGTTACAGACAATGAAAAACTGTTTTTT.

The J gene is TRBJ1-5, the V gene TRBV28, with 11 bases identical to TRBD1. CDR1 is MDHEN and CDR2 is SYDVKM in the germline V gene. This CDR3 has 17 residues. V lost 1 base and J lost 4; bases outside the gene matches: 6. The CDR3 reads CASSLFPGQGVNQPQHF. As DNA, the CDR3 is TGTGCCAGCAGTTTATTTCCGGGACAGGGGGTGAATCAGCCCCAGCATTTT. The full variable domain, completed using reference TRBV28 and TRBJ1-5, is DVKVTQSSRYLVKRTGEKVFLECVQDMDHENMFWYRQDPGLGLRLIYFSYDVKMKEKGDIPEGYSVSREKKERFSLILESASTNQTSMYLCASSLFPGQGVNQPQHFGDGTRLSIL.

This rearrangement joins TRBV9 to TRBJ2-1; 16 bases fit TRBD2. Per the germline V gene, CDR1 is SGDLS and CDR2 is YYNGEE. The CDR3 contains 18 residues. V was clipped by 3 bases and J by 7 bases; unmatched bases: 10. The CDR3 nucleotides read TGTGCCAGCAGCGAGGGACTAGCGGGAGGGCCGTCAGGGAATGAGCAGTTCTTC. Encoded protein: CASSEGLAGGPSGNEQFF.